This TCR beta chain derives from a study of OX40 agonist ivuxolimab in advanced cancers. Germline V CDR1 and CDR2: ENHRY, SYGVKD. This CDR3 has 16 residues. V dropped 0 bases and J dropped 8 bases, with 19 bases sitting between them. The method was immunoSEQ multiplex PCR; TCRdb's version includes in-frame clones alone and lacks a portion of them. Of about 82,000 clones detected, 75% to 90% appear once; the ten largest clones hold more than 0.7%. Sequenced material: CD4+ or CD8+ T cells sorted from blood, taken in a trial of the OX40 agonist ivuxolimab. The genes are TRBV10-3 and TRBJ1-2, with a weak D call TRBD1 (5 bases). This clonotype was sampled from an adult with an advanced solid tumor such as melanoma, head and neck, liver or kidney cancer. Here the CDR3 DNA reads TGTGCCATCAGTGAGTCGGCCTCAACAGGCTCCTGGGGCTACACCTTC. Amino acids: CAISESASTGSWGYTF.